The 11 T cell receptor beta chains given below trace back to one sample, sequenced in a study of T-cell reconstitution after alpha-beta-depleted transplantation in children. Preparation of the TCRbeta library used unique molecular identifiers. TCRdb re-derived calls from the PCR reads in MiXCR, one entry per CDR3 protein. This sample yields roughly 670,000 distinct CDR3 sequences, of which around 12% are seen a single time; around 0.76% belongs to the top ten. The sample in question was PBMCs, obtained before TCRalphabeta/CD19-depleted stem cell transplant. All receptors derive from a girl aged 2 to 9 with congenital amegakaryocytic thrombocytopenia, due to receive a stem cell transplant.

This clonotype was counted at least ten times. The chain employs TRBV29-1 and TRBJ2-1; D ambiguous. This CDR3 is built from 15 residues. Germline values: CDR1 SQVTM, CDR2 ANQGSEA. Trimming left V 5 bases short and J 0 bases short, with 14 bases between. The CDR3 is CSVSWRETSYNEQFF. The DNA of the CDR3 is TGCAGCGTTTCCTGGCGAGAGACCTCCTACAATGAGCAGTTCTTC.

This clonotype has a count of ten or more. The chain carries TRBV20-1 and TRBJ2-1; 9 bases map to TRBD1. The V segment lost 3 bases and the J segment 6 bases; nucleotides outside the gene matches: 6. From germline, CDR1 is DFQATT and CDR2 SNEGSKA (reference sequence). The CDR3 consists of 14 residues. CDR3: CSASSGQGANEQFF. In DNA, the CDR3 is TGCAGTGCTAGTTCGGGACAGGGAGCCAATGAGCAGTTCTTC.

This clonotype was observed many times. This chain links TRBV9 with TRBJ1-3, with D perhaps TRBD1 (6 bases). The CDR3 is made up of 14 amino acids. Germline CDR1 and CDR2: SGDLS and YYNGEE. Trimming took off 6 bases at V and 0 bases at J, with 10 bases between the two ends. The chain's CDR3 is CASTKGDSGNTIYF. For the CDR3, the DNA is TGTGCCAGCACAAAGGGGGACTCTGGAAACACCATATATTTT.

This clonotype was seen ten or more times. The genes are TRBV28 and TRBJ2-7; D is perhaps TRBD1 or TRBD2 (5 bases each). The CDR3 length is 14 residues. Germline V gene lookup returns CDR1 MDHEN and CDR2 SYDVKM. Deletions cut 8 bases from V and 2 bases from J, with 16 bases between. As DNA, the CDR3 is TGTGCCAGCGGTAACCGGGGACCACCCTACGAGCAGTACTTC. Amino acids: CASGNRGPPYEQYF.

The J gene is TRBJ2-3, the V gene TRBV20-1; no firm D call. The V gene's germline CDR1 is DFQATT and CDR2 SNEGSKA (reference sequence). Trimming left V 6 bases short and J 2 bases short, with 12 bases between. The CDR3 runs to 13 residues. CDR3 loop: CSAYGPNTDTQYF. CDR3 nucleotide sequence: TGCAGTGCGTACGGGCCGAACACAGATACGCAGTATTTT.

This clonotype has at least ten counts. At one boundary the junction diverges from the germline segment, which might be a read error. The DNA for the CDR3 is TGTGCCAGTCCACAGGGACAGGGGACGGTATACTTC. Encoded protein: CASPQGQGTVYF. The J gene is TRBJ1-2, the V gene TRBV12-3 or TRBV12-4; the match to TRBD1 covers 10 bases. The CDR3 is 12 residues long.

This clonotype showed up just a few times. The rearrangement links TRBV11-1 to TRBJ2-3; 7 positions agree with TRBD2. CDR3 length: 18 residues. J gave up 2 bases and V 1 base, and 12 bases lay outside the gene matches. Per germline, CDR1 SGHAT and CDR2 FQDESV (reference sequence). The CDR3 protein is CASSLGFKGTTDTDTQYF. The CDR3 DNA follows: TGTGCCAGCAGCTTAGGGTTTAAGGGGACTACAGACACAGATACGCAGTATTTT.

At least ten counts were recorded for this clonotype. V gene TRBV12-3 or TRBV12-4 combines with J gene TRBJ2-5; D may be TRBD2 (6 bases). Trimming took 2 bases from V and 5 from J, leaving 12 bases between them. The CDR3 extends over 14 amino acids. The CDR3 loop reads CASSLLNLAETQYF. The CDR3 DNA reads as TGTGCCAGCAGTTTACTAAATCTAGCGGAGACCCAGTACTTC.

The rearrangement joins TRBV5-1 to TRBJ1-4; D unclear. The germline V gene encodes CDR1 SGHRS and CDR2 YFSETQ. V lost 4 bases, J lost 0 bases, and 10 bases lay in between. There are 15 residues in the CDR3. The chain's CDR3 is CASSDTAATNEKLFF. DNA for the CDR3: TGCGCCAGCAGCGACACGGCGGCAACTAATGAAAAACTGTTTTTT.

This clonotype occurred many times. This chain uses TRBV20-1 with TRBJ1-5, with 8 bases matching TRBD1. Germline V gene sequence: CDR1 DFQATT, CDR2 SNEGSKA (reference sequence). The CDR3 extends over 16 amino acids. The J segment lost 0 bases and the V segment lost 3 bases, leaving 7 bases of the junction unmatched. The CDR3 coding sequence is TGCAGTGCTAGCCAGCGGGACAGGTATAGCAATCAGCCCCAGCATTTT. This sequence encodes CSASQRDRYSNQPQHF.

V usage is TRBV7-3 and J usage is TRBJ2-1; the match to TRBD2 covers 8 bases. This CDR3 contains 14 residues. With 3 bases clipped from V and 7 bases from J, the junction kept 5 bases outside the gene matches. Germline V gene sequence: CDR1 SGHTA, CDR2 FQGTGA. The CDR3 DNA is TGTGCCAGCAGCTTCGGGCGGGAGGATAATGAGCAGTTCTTC. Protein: CASSFGREDNEQFF.